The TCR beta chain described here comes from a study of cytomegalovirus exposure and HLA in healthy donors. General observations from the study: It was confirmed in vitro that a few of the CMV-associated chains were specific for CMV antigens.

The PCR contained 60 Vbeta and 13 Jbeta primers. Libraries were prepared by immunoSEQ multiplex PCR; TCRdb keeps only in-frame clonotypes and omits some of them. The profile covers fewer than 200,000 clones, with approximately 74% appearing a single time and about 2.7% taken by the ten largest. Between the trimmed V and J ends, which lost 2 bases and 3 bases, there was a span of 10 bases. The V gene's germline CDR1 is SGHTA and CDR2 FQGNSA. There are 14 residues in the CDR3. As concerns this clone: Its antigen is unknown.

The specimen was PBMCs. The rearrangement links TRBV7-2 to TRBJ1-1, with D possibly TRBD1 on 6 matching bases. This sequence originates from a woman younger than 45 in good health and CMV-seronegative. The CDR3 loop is CASSLKGVDTEAFF. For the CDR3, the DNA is TGTGCCAGCAGCTTAAAGGGGGTAGACACTGAAGCTTTCTTT.